This T cell receptor beta chain was obtained from a study of blood T cell repertoires in COVID-19. Per the original methods: It was from reference gene primer amplification that nucleated cell counts were estimated. TCRdb keeps only in-frame clones here, not all; method: immunoSEQ multiplex PCR. V and J calls and clone size are as listed in that table; D and trimming were resolved from the DNA. The data contain tens of thousands of clones, around 84% of them singletons. V dropped 7 bases and J dropped 6 bases, with 15 bases sitting between them. This CDR3 comprises 13 residues. Germline V lookup: CDR1 MDHEN, CDR2 SYDVKM.

The origin of this receptor is a man between 70 and 80 years old with active or convalescent COVID-19. The chain joins TRBV28 to TRBJ1-1, with D perhaps TRBD1 (5 bases). The sequencing input was peripheral blood. CDR3 DNA: TGTGCCAGCACCGTGGGGGGGAATCCTGAAGCTTTCTTT. It specifies CASTVGGNPEAFF.